Presented here are 29 T cell receptor beta chains from one specimen sequenced in a study of T cells after yellow fever vaccination. One entry per CDR3 protein, called by TCRdb with MiXCR from the 5' RACE reads. The sample holds some 600,000 distinct CDR3 sequences, approximately 13% seen once. The source material was PBMCs, sampled on the day of the yellow fever booster vaccination. The receptors were gathered from a man aged 30 to 45 who received the YFV17D yellow fever vaccine.

The chain combines TRBV20-1 with TRBJ2-1; 8 nucleotides align to TRBD2. The CDR3 covers 12 residues. Germline V gene lookup returns CDR1 DFQATT and CDR2 SNEGSKA (reference sequence). The J segment lost 10 bases and the V segment lost 6 bases, leaving 8 bases of the junction unmatched. CDR3 in DNA: TGCAGTGCAGACCTAGCGGGTAGGGAGCAGTTCTTC. This translates into CSADLAGREQFF.

This clonotype has just a few counts. The CDR3: CASSPQEGTSVLYKQFF. DNA for the CDR3: TGTGCCAGCTCACCTCAGGAAGGGACTAGCGTTTTGTATAAGCAGTTCTTC. V gene TRBV18 combines with J gene TRBJ2-1; the match to TRBD2 covers 10 bases. The CDR3 has 17 residues. Trimming removed 3 bases from V and 11 bases from J; junction bases left unmatched: 16. Germline V CDR1 and CDR2: KGHSH, LQKENI.

The chain is built from TRBV5-1 and TRBJ2-7; 8 nucleotides line up with TRBD2. Germline CDR1 is SGHRS and CDR2 is YFSETQ. This CDR3 is built from 14 residues. V shed 3 bases and J 7 bases; nucleotides not matched to a gene: 9. In DNA form, the CDR3 reads TGCGCCAGCAGCTGGGAGACTAGCGTTGGGGAGCAGTACTTC. Translation gives CASSWETSVGEQYF.

This sequence joins TRBV7-2 and TRBJ2-4; 7 nucleotides line up with TRBD2. The CDR3 consists of 16 residues. Trimming at V came to 1 base and at J to 5 bases, leaving 8 bases not matched to a gene. The germline gives CDR1 SGHTA, CDR2 FQGNSA. The CDR3, as DNA: TGTGCCAGCAGCTTAGTTGCGGGAGCGAGTGAAAACATTCAGTACTTC. It yields the protein CASSLVAGASENIQYF. The variable domain in full, completed from reference TRBV7-2 and TRBJ2-4, reads GAGVSQSPSNKVTEKGKDVELRCDPISGHTALYWYRQSLGQGLEFLIYFQGNSAPDKSGLPSDRFSAERTGGSVSTLTIQRTQQEDSAVYLCASSLVAGASENIQYFGAGTRLSVL.

In this sample, this clonotype turned up a few times. V is TRBV20-1 and J is TRBJ1-2; 11 bases line up with TRBD1. Germline-derived CDR1 and CDR2 are DFQATT and SNEGSKA (reference sequence). Trimming cost V 5 bases and J 7 bases; bases outside gene matches: 12. This CDR3 has 15 amino acids. CDR3 DNA: TGCAGTGCTCGGCCGGGACAGGGGGTGTTGGGTGGCTACACCTTC. Its protein product is CSARPGQGVLGGYTF.

This clonotype appeared a few times. The rearrangement joins TRBV29-1 to TRBJ2-3, with 8 bases lining up with TRBD2. Germline-derived CDR1 and CDR2 are SQVTM and ANQGSEA. The J segment lost 0 bases and the V segment lost 4 bases, leaving 9 bases of the junction unmatched. The CDR3 length is 16 residues. The CDR3 sequence is CSVVGGTSSSTDTQYF. DNA for the CDR3: TGCAGCGTTGTGGGGGGGACTAGTTCGAGCACAGATACGCAGTATTTT.

The V call is TRBV27, the J call TRBJ2-7; possible D gene TRBD2, 5 bases. Germline lookup yields CDR1 MNHEY and CDR2 SMNVEV (reference sequence). Trimming removed 1 base at V and 4 bases at J, with 26 bases between. The length of the CDR3 is 19 residues. Here the CDR3 reads CASSLFPLSLVEGVYEQYF. Written as DNA, the CDR3 is TGTGCCAGCAGTTTATTCCCCTTAAGTCTCGTAGAGGGAGTGTACGAGCAGTACTTC.

This clonotype has only a few counts. The rearrangement uses TRBV27 and TRBJ1-2, with 9 bases aligning to TRBD1. The CDR3 runs to 15 residues. Germline-derived CDR1 and CDR2 are MNHEY and SMNVEV (reference sequence). Trimming at V came to 6 bases and at J to 2 bases, leaving 7 bases not matched to a gene. This chain's CDR3 is CASRRGTGQNYGYTF. The CDR3 nucleotides read TGTGCCAGCAGACGGGGGACAGGGCAGAACTATGGCTACACCTTC.

The sample holds a few counts of this clonotype. The chain recombines TRBV5-4 with TRBJ1-6; the D is unclear. Trimming took off 10 bases at V and 2 bases at J, with 10 bases between the two ends. This CDR3 has 13 amino acids. Germline V gene data show CDR1 as SGHNT and CDR2 as YYREEE (reference sequence). The DNA for the CDR3 is TGTGCCTTCCATACTACCTATAATTCACCCCTCCACTTT. Translated, it gives CAFHTTYNSPLHF.

This clonotype has a handful of counts. The chain uses TRBV19 and TRBJ1-1; D gene unclear. The CDR3 spans 14 residues. V was cut by 3 bases and J by 4 bases, with 12 bases left in between. Germline V lookup: CDR1 LNHDA, CDR2 SQIVND (reference sequence). The CDR3, as DNA: TGTGCCAGTAGTATCTACAGCACGGGCACTGAAGCTTTCTTT. Its translation is CASSIYSTGTEAFF. Variable domain in full (rest from reference TRBV19 and TRBJ1-1): DGGITQSPKYLFRKEGQNVTLSCEQNLNHDAMYWYRQDPGQGLRLIYYSQIVNDFQKGDIAEGYSVSREKKESFPLTVTSAQKNPTAFYLCASSIYSTGTEAFFGQGTRLTVV.

The chain carries TRBV3-1 and TRBJ2-1; no clear D. Germline lookup yields CDR1 LGHDT and CDR2 YNNKEL (reference sequence). The V gene lost 4 bases and the J gene lost 0 bases, with 10 bases spanning the gap. The CDR3 spans 15 residues. CDR3 in amino acids: CASSPTHRSYNEQFF. For the CDR3, the DNA is TGTGCCAGCAGCCCGACTCACCGCTCCTACAATGAGCAGTTCTTC.

This clonotype was counted between two and nine times. This chain links TRBV19 with TRBJ2-7; 7 bases line up with TRBD1. The V gene's germline CDR1 is LNHDA and CDR2 SQIVND (reference sequence). CDR3 length: 17 residues. J gave up 2 bases and V 5 bases, and 15 bases lay outside the gene matches. The CDR3 loop is CASSPITGELSPYEQYF. The CDR3 nucleotides read TGTGCCAGTAGTCCCATAACAGGGGAATTGTCCCCCTACGAGCAGTACTTC.

The rearrangement joins TRBV28 to TRBJ2-6; D remains unclear. Trimming pared 3 bases from V and 0 bases from J, leaving 12 bases between. The CDR3 is 17 residues long. Germline CDR1 and CDR2: MDHEN and SYDVKM. The CDR3: CASSFQFLISGANVLTF. The CDR3 nucleotides read TGTGCCAGCAGTTTCCAGTTCTTAATCTCTGGGGCCAACGTCCTGACTTTC.

The chain couples TRBV2 to TRBJ2-2; D gene unclear. The CDR3 consists of 14 residues. The V and J ends lost 4 bases and 4 bases respectively, with 10 bases between them. Germline values: CDR1 SNHLY, CDR2 FYNNEI. The CDR3 sequence: CASSVNGLTGELFF. CDR3 nucleotide sequence: TGTGCCAGCAGTGTAAATGGGCTCACCGGGGAGCTGTTTTTT.

A few counts support this clonotype. The chain recombines TRBV7-3 with TRBJ2-3; D gene ambiguous. CDR1 SGHTA and CDR2 FQGTGA come from the germline V gene. The CDR3 consists of 13 residues. Trimming pared 5 bases from V and 6 bases from J, leaving 12 bases between. The CDR3 bases are TGTGCCAGCAGCCCCCGGCCTTTGGATACGCAGTATTTT. Protein: CASSPRPLDTQYF.

V gene TRBV20-1 combines with J gene TRBJ2-1; 13 bases are shared with TRBD2. J lost 0 bases, V lost 1 base, and 3 bases had no gene match. CDR3 length equals 17 residues. Germline V lookup: CDR1 DFQATT, CDR2 SNEGSKA (reference sequence). The chain's CDR3 is CSARVRTSGSSYNEQFF. DNA for the CDR3: TGCAGTGCTAGAGTCCGGACTAGCGGGAGCTCCTACAATGAGCAGTTCTTC.

The chain couples TRBV10-3 to TRBJ2-5, with 9 bases lining up with TRBD1. Germline CDR1 ENHRY, CDR2 SYGVKD. This CDR3 spans 13 amino acids. V was clipped by 6 bases and J by 9 bases; unmatched bases: 8. The CDR3 DNA reads as TGTGCCATCAGATCGGACAGGGGCCCCTCCCAGTACTTC. Translation: CAIRSDRGPSQYF.

This clonotype has a handful of counts. This chain uses TRBV15 with TRBJ2-1; 10 bases map to TRBD2. The germline CDR1 and CDR2 sequences are LNHNV and YYDKDF (reference sequence). The J segment lost 4 bases and the V segment lost 1 base, leaving 10 bases of the junction unmatched. There are 18 residues in the CDR3. The CDR3 DNA reads TGTGCCACCAGCAGAGGTGGGGCTAGCGGGAGTCTGTACAATGAGCAGTTCTTC. This gives the protein CATSRGGASGSLYNEQFF.

The CDR3 protein is CSGGGTSKSNEQFF. In DNA form, the CDR3 reads TGCAGTGGGGGGGGGACATCGAAGAGCAATGAGCAGTTCTTC. This rearrangement joins TRBV20-1 to TRBJ2-1, with D possibly being TRBD2 (7 bases). The ends were cut back, 7 bases at V and 6 bases at J, with 19 bases in the middle. There are 14 residues in the CDR3. Germline CDR1 DFQATT, CDR2 SNEGSKA (reference sequence).

The chain is built from TRBV7-2 and TRBJ2-3; no firm D call. The germline V gene has CDR1 SGHTA and CDR2 FQGNSA. The V end was cut by 4 bases, the J end by 4 bases, with 15 bases between. This CDR3 spans 15 amino acids. CDR3 amino acids: CASSYNRPAPDTQYF. The CDR3 coding sequence is TGTGCCAGCAGCTATAATCGACCGGCGCCAGATACGCAGTATTTT.

The chain combines TRBV18 with TRBJ2-5, with D possibly matching TRBD2 (6 bases). The CDR3 spans 13 residues. CDR1 is KGHSH and CDR2 is LQKENI in the germline V gene. V shed 2 bases and J shed 5 bases, with 9 bases lying between them. The CDR3 DNA reads as TGTGCCAGCTCACCAGGGAGGAGTGAGACCCAGTACTTC. This encodes CASSPGRSETQYF.

Note on this clonotype: A junction boundary mismatches the germline segment, possibly from a read error. V usage is TRBV5-4 and J usage is TRBJ2-1, with 16 bases fitting TRBD2. Germline loops: CDR1 SGHNT, CDR2 YYREEE (reference sequence). This CDR3 comprises 18 residues. CDR3 loop: CASNLGTSGRAWYNEQFF. CDR3 nucleotide sequence: TGTGCCAGCAACTTGGGGACTAGCGGGAGGGCCTGGTACAATGAGCAGTTCTTC. Based on the CDR3 plus reference TRBV5-4 and TRBJ2-1, the full variable domain is ETGVTQSPTHLIKTRGQQVTLRCSSQSGHNTVSWYQQALGQGPQFIFQYYREEENGRGNFPPRFSGLQFPNYSSELNVNALELDDSALYLCASNLGTSGRAWYNEQFFGPGTRLTVL.

The chain combines TRBV19 with TRBJ2-2; 9 bases match TRBD1. The junction had 4 bases not matched to a gene; V was cut back by 7 bases and J by 4 bases. This CDR3 contains 14 residues. Germline-derived CDR1 and CDR2 are LNHDA and SQIVND (reference sequence). The CDR3 loop is CASIRQGGTGELFF. The DNA of the CDR3 is TGTGCCAGTATTCGACAGGGGGGCACCGGGGAGCTGTTTTTT.

Here the CDR3 reads CASSFQGADTGELFF. DNA of the CDR3: TGTGCCAGCAGTTTTCAGGGGGCGGACACCGGGGAGCTGTTTTTT. The chain combines TRBV7-3 with TRBJ2-2; 8 nucleotides line up with TRBD1. The germline V gene encodes CDR1 SGHTA and CDR2 FQGTGA. CDR3 length: 15 amino acids. The trim removed 6 bases at V and 3 bases at J, leaving 6 bases unmatched.

V usage is TRBV29-1 and J usage is TRBJ2-1; D ambiguous. Trimming stripped 4 bases from V and 3 bases from J, with 4 bases between. Germline values: CDR1 SQVTM, CDR2 ANQGSEA. This CDR3 has 11 amino acids. CDR3 in amino acids: CSVAVYNEQFF. CDR3 bases: TGCAGCGTTGCCGTCTACAATGAGCAGTTCTTC.

The sample holds a few counts of this clonotype. V usage is TRBV9 and J usage is TRBJ2-7; 7 nucleotides agree with TRBD2. The germline V gene encodes CDR1 SGDLS and CDR2 YYNGEE. V gave up 7 bases and J gave up 2 bases; unmatched junction bases: 9. The CDR3 loop spans 14 amino acids. This CDR3 is CASGAGTKPYEQYF. The CDR3 DNA follows: TGTGCCAGCGGGGCCGGGACTAAACCCTACGAGCAGTACTTC.

The chain's CDR3 is CASSFRLADEQYF. The CDR3 DNA is TGTGCCAGCAGTTTCAGACTAGCCGACGAGCAGTACTTC. The V and J genes are TRBV6-5 and TRBJ2-7, with TRBD2 identical over 7 bases. The CDR3 contains 13 residues. CDR1 and CDR2 from the germline V gene are MNHEY and SVGAGI. The ends lost 4 bases at V and 5 bases at J; junction bases unmatched: 5.

This chain uses TRBV12-3 or TRBV12-4 with TRBJ2-1; 13 nucleotides align to TRBD2. V was clipped by 3 bases and J by 4 bases; unmatched bases: 18. This CDR3 region has 21 residues. CDR3 in amino acids: CASSFHKGLAGPLGGYNEQFF. For the CDR3, the DNA is TGTGCCAGCAGTTTTCACAAGGGACTAGCGGGACCATTAGGCGGATACAATGAGCAGTTCTTC.

Regarding this clonotype: The conserved closing phenylalanine or tryptophan is absent in this CDR3, likely reflecting a read error. The V call is TRBV4-3, the J call TRBJ2-4, with a tentative D call TRBD2 (6 bases). Trimming cost V 6 bases and J 1 base, with 16 bases left between them. Germline loops: CDR1 LGHNA, CDR2 YSLEER. The CDR3 extends over 16 amino acids. The CDR3 here is CASSPGWAGAKNIQYS. The DNA of the CDR3 is TGCGCCAGCAGTCCAGGCTGGGCGGGGGCCAAAAACATTCAGTACTCC.